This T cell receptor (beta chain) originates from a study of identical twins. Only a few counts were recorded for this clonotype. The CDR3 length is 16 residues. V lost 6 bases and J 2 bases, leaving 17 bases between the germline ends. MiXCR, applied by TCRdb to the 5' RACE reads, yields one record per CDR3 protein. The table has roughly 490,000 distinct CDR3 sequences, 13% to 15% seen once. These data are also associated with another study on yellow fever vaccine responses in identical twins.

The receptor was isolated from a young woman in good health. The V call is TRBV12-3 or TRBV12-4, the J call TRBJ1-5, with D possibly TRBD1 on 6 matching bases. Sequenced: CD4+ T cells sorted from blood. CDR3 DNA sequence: TGTGCCAGCAGCATAGGGGGGGCAGGAGGCAATCAGCCCCAGCATTTT. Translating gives CASSIGGAGGNQPQHF.